These T cell receptor beta chains were read from a single sample in a study of blood T cell repertoires in COVID-19. Method: immunoSEQ multiplex PCR; TCRdb's copy keeps in-frame clones and lacks some. Seen here are 30,000 to 40,000 clones, around 90% observed once, and the top ten hold less than 15%. The material sequenced was peripheral blood. The receptors come from a man in his 70s with active COVID-19. Each CDR3 is given with its conserved first and last residue. D genes are given only for firm matches. Where a row states a size, it is once, few, many or the class of an expanded clone; other rows omit it.

NA	TRBJ1-5	TRBD1	15	TRBV28	TGTGCCAGCAGTTCCCAGGGGGCGGGCAATCAGCCCCAGCATTTT	CASSSQGAGNQPQHF
NA	TRBJ2-5	TRBD2	12	TRBV2	TGTGCCAGCGCTAGCGGGAGAGAGACCCAGTACTTC	CASASGRETQYF
NA	TRBJ1-6	NA	15	TRBV28	TGTGCCAGCAGGGACGTAGGGGTCAGAGATTCACCCCTCCACTTT	CASRDVGVRDSPLHF
NA	TRBJ1-2	TRBD1	17	TRBV3-1/TRBV3-2	TGTGCCAGCAGCCAAGGGGTGACAGGGCGGCTCTCCTATGGCTACACCTTC	CASSQGVTGRLSYGYTF
NA	TRBJ2-3	TRBD1	15	TRBV4-3	TGCGCCAGCAGCCGATCGACAGGGCGCACAGATACGCAGTATTTT	CASSRSTGRTDTQYF
NA	TRBJ2-5	NA	14	TRBV30	TGTGCCTGGAGTCTGGTCAGGGGCCAAGAGACCCAGTACTTC	CAWSLVRGQETQYF
NA	TRBJ2-1	TRBD2	15	TRBV19	TGTGCCAGTAGTCCGACTAGCGGGAGTTACAATGAGCAGTTCTTC	CASSPTSGSYNEQFF
NA	TRBJ2-7	TRBD2	17	TRBV7-2	TGTGCCAGCAGCTTAGCAGGGGCGGTAGCGGGGTCCCGGGAGCAGTACTTC	CASSLAGAVAGSREQYF
NA	TRBJ1-1	NA	14	TRBV7-2	TGTGCCAGCAGCGCCTCCCCAGGGAACACTGAAGCTTTCTTT	CASSASPGNTEAFF
NA	TRBJ1-2	NA	14	TRBV7-2	TGTGCCAGCAGCCCTCCAGGACAGTCCGGAGGCTACACCTTC	CASSPPGQSGGYTF
NA	TRBJ2-6	TRBD1	13	TRBV5-4	TGTGCCAGCAGCGAAGGGACAGGAAGCGTCCTGACTTTC	CASSEGTGSVLTF
NA	TRBJ2-7	TRBD2	21	TRBV6-1	TGTGCCAGCAGTGAAGGGGATAGTGGGGGGACTAGCGGGAGATGGTACTACGAGCAGTACTTC	CASSEGDSGGTSGRWYYEQYF
few	TRBJ1-5	NA	15	TRBV2	TGTGCCAGCAGTGTCTTGGGGCAGAGCAATCAGCCCCAGCATTTT	CASSVLGQSNQPQHF
NA	TRBJ1-1	TRBD1	15	TRBV19	TGTGCCAGTAGTCCCTGGACAGGGCGTCTCGCTGAAGCTTTCTTT	CASSPWTGRLAEAFF
NA	TRBJ2-7	TRBD2	17	TRBV14	TGTGCCAGCAGCCAAGTACTAGCGGGACCCCTCTCCTACGAGCAGTACTTC	CASSQVLAGPLSYEQYF
NA	TRBJ2-7	NA	17	TRBV30	TGTGCCTGCGACAAAAGACAATTTAGCGGAATTACCTACGAGCAGTACTTC	CACDKRQFSGITYEQYF
NA	TRBJ2-7	NA	13	TRBV4-3	TGCGCCAGCAGCCAAGATGAAGGGGATATACAGTACTTC	CASSQDEGDIQYF
NA	TRBJ1-4	NA	19	TRBV3-1/TRBV3-2	TGTGCCAGCAGCCAAGTGGTCGGTGCACGGACAGTAATTAATGAAAAACTGTTTTTT	CASSQVVGARTVINEKLFF
NA	TRBJ1-3	NA	14	TRBV28	TGTGCCAGCAGTCCCAGGTCCTCTGGAAACACCATATATTTT	CASSPRSSGNTIYF
few	TRBJ2-1	TRBD1	15	TRBV24-1	TGTGCCACCAGTGATGATCGGGGACAGTACAATGAGCAGTTCTTC	CATSDDRGQYNEQFF
NA	TRBJ2-5	NA	14	TRBV6-5	TGTGCCAGCAGTACCTCAGGGTACCAAGAGACCCAGTACTTC	CASSTSGYQETQYF
NA	TRBJ1-5	NA	11	TRBV20-1	TGCAGTGCTCGAGGGGCTCAGCCCCAGCATTTT	CSARGAQPQHF
NA	TRBJ2-7	NA	11	TRBV2	TGTGCCAGCAGTGAAGCACAGGGAACGCACTTC	CASSEAQGTHF
NA	TRBJ1-4	TRBD1	15	TRBV4-1	TGCGCCAGCAGCCAAGGGGACAGGCGAAATGAAAAACTGTTTTTT	CASSQGDRRNEKLFF
NA	TRBJ2-3	TRBD2	16	TRBV4-3	TGCGCCAGCAGCCCAAGTGTAGCGGGAAACACAGATACGCAGTATTTT	CASSPSVAGNTDTQYF
NA	TRBJ2-3	TRBD1	16	TRBV3-1/TRBV3-2	TGTGCCAGCAGCCATAGGACAGGGGGCGGAACAGATACGCAGTATTTT	CASSHRTGGGTDTQYF
NA	TRBJ2-6	TRBD2	17	TRBV29-1	TGCAGCGTTGAGGAAGGGAGGGGCTTCTCTGGGGCCAACGTCCTGACTTTC	CSVEEGRGFSGANVLTF
NA	TRBJ2-3	TRBD2	17	TRBV14	TGTGCCAGCAGCGCCCTACGTAGCGGGAACGGAGCAGATACGCAGTATTTT	CASSALRSGNGADTQYF
NA	TRBJ2-1	NA	12	TRBV28	TGTGCCAGCAGTTACGGGGAGAATGAGCAGTTCTTC	CASSYGENEQFF
NA	TRBJ2-3	TRBD2	18	TRBV4-1	TGCGCCAGCAGCCTAAGCCCCTCTGCAGCGGGAGGGAAAGATACGCAGTATTTT	CASSLSPSAAGGKDTQYF
NA	TRBJ1-1	TRBD1	12	TRBV6-2/TRBV6-3	TGTGCCAGCAGCCAATCGACAGGGAAGACTTTCTTT	CASSQSTGKTFF